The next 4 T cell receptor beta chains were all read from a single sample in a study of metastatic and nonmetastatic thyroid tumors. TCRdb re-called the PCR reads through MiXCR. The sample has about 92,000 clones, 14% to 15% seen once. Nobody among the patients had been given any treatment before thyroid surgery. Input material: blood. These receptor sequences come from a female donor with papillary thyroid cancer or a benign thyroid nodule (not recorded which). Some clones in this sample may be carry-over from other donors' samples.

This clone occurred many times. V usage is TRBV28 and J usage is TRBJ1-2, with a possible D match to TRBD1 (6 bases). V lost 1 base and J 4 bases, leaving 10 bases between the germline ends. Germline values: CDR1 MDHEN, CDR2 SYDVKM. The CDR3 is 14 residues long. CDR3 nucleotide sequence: TGTGCCAGCAGTTTATCCTGGACAGTCTATGGCTACACCTTC. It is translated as CASSLSWTVYGYTF.

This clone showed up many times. Written as DNA, the CDR3 is TGTGCCTGGAGAGTGGACAGGGTGTATGGCTACACCTTC. Protein: CAWRVDRVYGYTF. This sequence joins TRBV30 and TRBJ1-2, with 8 bases fitting TRBD1. The CDR3 covers 13 residues. The trim removed 3 bases at V and 5 bases at J, leaving 5 bases unmatched. CDR1 and CDR2 (germline): GTSNPN, SVGIG (reference sequence). Filled out from reference TRBV30 and TRBJ1-2, the complete variable domain reads SQTIHQWPATLVQPVGSPLSLECTVEGTSNPNLYWYRQAAGRGLQLLFYSVGIGQISSEVPQNLSASRPQDRQFILSSKKLLLSDSGFYLCAWRVDRVYGYTFGSGTRLTVV.

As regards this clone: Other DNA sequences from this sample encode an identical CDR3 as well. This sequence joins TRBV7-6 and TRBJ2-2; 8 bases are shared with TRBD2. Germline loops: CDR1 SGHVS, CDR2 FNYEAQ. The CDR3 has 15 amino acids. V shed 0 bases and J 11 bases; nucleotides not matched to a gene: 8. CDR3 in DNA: TGTGCCAGCAGCTTAGCGCCCCCCGGGAGGGGTGAGCTGTTTTTT. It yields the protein CASSLAPPGRGELFF.

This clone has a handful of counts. This CDR3 reads CASSQPRLAVLWAHQETQYF. CDR3 sequence (DNA): TGCGCCAGCAGTCAACCCCGACTAGCGGTCTTATGGGCCCACCAAGAGACCCAGTACTTC. The rearrangement uses TRBV4-1 and TRBJ2-5, with 9 bases identical to TRBD2. The CDR3 is 20 amino acids. Germline V gene lookup returns CDR1 MGHRA and CDR2 YSYEKL. V dropped 6 bases and J dropped 0; count of bases not matched to a gene: 20.